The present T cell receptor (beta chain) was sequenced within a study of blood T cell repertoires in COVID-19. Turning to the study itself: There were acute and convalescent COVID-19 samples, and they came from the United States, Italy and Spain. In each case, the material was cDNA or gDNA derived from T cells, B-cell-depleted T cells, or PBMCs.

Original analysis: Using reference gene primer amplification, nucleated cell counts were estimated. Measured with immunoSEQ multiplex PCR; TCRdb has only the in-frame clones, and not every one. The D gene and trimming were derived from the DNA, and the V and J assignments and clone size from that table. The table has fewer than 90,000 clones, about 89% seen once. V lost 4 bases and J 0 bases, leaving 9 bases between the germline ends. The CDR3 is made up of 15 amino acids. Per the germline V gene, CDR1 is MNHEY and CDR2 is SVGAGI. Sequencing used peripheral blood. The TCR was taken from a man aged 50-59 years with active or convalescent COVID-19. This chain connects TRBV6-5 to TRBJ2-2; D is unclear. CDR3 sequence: CASSSGPPNTGELFF. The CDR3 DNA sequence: TGTGCCAGCAGTTCTGGGCCCCCGAACACCGGGGAGCTGTTTTTT.